These 3 T cell receptor beta chains were all obtained from the same sample, sequenced in a study of technical replicates of blood from a handful of donors. Generated by immunoSEQ multiplex PCR, the TCRdb table keeps only in-frame clones and is missing some. Of 75,000 to 85,000 clones in the sample, approximately 95% were seen once. Material for sequencing was T cells isolated from PBMCs. The receptors shown here come from a human donor in good health.

This rearrangement joins TRBV7-2 to TRBJ2-7, with TRBD1 matching over 8 bases. CDR3 length: 15 amino acids. From germline, CDR1 is SGHTA and CDR2 FQGNSA. The V gene end was trimmed by 5 bases and the J gene end by 3 bases; junction bases not matched to a gene: 9. CDR3 loop: CASSPGQGLDYEQYF. CDR3 nucleotide sequence: TGTGCCAGCAGCCCCGGACAGGGCCTGGACTACGAGCAGTACTTC.

The chain joins TRBV2 to TRBJ1-1, with D unresolved. Germline V gene data show CDR1 as SNHLY and CDR2 as FYNNEI. CDR3 length: 13 residues. In nucleotides, the CDR3 is TGTGCTATCGGGTGGCTGATGAACACTGAAGCTTTCTTT. Translation gives CAIGWLMNTEAFF.

This clone was counted only a few times. The chain has TRBV2 and TRBJ2-2; TRBD2 aligns across 10 bases. CDR1 SNHLY and CDR2 FYNNEI come from the germline V gene. The length of the CDR3 is 18 residues. J lost 4 bases, V lost 0 bases, and 8 bases had no gene match. The chain's CDR3 is CASSEAVLAGASTGELFF. The CDR3 nucleotides read TGTGCCAGCAGTGAAGCGGTTCTAGCGGGAGCGAGCACCGGGGAGCTGTTTTTT.